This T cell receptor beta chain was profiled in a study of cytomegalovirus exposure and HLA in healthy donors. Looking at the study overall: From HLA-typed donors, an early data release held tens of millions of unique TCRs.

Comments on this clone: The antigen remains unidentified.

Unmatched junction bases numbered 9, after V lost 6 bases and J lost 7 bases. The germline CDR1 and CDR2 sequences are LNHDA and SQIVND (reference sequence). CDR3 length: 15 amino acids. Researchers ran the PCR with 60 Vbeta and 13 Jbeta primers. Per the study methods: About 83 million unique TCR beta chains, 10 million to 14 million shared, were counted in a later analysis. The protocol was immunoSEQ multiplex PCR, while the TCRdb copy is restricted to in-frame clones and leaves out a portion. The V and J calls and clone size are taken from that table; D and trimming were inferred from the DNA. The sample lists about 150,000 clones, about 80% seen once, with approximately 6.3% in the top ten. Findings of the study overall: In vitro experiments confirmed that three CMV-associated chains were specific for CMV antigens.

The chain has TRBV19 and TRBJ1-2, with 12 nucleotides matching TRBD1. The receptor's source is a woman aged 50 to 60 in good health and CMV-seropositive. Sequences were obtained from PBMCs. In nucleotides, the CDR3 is TGTGCCAGTAGCCCCCAGGGACAGGGGGCCGGTGGCTACACCTTC. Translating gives CASSPQGQGAGGYTF.